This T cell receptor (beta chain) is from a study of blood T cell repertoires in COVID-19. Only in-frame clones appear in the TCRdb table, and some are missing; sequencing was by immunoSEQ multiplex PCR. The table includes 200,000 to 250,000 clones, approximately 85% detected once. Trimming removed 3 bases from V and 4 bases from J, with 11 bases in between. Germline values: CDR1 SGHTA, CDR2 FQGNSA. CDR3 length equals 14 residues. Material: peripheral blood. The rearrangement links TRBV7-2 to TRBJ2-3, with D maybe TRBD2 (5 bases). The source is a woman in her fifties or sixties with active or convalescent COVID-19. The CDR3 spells CASSLLARSDTQYF. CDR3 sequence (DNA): TGTGCCAGCAGCTTGTTAGCGAGGTCAGATACGCAGTATTTT.